This T cell receptor beta chain was retrieved from a study of cytomegalovirus exposure and HLA in healthy donors. Notes on the study in general: Because they were indistinguishable, some V segments, including TRBV6-2 and TRBV6-3, were excluded.

Both 60 Vbeta primers and 13 Jbeta primers went into the PCR. Only in-frame clones appear in the TCRdb table, and some are missing; sequencing was by immunoSEQ multiplex PCR. The sample has roughly 56,000 clones; around 81% are singletons. Comments on this clone: Its antigen is unknown.

Looked up from germline, CDR1 is SGHRS and CDR2 is YFSETQ. This CDR3 spans 13 amino acids. The V and J ends lost 2 bases and 5 bases respectively, with 7 bases between them. Sequences were obtained from PBMCs. The origin of this receptor is a boy aged 10-17 years in good health and CMV-seropositive. The rearrangement joins TRBV5-1 to TRBJ2-2; D remains ambiguous. The CDR3 protein is CASSFGGTGELFF. CDR3 nucleotides: TGCGCCAGCAGCTTCGGTGGTACCGGGGAGCTGTTTTTT. Complete variable domain (other parts from reference TRBV5-1 and TRBJ2-2): KAGVTQTPRYLIKTRGQQVTLSCSPISGHRSVSWYQQTPGQGLQFLFEYFSETQRNKGNFPGRFSGRQFSNSRSEMNVSTLELGDSALYLCASSFGGTGELFFGEGSRLTVL.